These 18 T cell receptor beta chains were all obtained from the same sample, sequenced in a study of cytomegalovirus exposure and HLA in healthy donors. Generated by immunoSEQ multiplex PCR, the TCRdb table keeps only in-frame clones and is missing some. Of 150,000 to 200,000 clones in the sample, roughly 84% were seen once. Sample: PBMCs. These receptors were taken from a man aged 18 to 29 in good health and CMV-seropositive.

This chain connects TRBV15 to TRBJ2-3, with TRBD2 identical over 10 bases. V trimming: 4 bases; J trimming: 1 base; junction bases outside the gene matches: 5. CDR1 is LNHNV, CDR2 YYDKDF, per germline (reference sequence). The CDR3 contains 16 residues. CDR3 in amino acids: CATSTGLAVGTDTQYF. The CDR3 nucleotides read TGTGCCACCAGCACCGGACTAGCGGTTGGCACAGATACGCAGTATTTT.

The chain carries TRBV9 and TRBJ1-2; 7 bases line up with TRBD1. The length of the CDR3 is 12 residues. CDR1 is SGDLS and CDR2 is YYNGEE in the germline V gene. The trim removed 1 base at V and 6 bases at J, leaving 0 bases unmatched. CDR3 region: CASSVTGDGYTF. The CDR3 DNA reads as TGTGCCAGCAGCGTAACAGGGGATGGCTACACCTTC.

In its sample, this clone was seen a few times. The CDR3 DNA sequence: TGTGCCAGCAGCCTAGAGGCCGGGGAGCTGTTTTTT. Its translation is CASSLEAGELFF. This rearrangement joins TRBV2 to TRBJ2-2; D unresolved. Germline-derived CDR1 and CDR2 are SNHLY and FYNNEI. The V end lost 6 bases, the J end lost 6 bases, and 8 bases lay between the germline ends. The CDR3 contains 12 residues.

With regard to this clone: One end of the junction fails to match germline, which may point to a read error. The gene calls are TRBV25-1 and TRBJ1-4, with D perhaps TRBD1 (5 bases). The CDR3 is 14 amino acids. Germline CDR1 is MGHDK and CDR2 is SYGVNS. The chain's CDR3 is CASSLRATDEKLFF. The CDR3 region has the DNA TGTGCCAGCAGTCTCAGGGCAACTGATGAAAAACTGTTTTTT.

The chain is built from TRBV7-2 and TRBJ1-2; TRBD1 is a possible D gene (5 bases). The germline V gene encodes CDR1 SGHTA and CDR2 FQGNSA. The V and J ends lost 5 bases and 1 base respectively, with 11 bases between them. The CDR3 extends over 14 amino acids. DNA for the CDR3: TGTGCCAGCAGCCTCAGCAGGGTTAACTATGGCTACACCTTC. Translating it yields CASSLSRVNYGYTF.

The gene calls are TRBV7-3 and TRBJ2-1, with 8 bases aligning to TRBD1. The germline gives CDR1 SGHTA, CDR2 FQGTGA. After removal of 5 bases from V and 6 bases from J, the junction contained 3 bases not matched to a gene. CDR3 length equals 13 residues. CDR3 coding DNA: TGTGCCAGCAGCGCCACAGGGGGCAATGAGCAGTTCTTC. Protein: CASSATGGNEQFF.

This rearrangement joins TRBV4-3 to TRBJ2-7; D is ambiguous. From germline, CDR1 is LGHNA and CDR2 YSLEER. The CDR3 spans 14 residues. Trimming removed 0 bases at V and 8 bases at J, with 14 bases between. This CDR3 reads CASSQDQRSDQQYF. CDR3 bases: TGCGCCAGCAGCCAAGATCAGAGGAGCGACCAGCAGTACTTC.

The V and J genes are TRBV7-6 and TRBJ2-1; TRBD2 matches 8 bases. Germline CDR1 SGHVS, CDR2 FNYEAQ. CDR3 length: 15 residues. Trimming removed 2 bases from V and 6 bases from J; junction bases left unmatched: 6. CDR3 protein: CASSLSSGSGNEQFF. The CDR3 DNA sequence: TGTGCCAGCAGCTTATCCAGCGGGAGCGGCAATGAGCAGTTCTTC.

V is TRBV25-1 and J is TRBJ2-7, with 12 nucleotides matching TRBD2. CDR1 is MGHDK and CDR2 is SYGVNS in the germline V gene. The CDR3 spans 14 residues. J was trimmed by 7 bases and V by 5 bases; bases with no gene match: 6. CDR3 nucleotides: TGTGCCAGCAGTCCCAGAGGACTAGCGGGGGAGCAGTACTTC. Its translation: CASSPRGLAGEQYF.

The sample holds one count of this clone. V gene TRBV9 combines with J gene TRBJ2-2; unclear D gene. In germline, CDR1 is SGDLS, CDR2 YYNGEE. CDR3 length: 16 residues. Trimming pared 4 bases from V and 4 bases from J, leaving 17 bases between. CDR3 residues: CASSPRLESLTGELFF. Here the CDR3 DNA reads TGTGCCAGCAGCCCCCGACTGGAGAGCCTCACCGGGGAGCTGTTTTTT.

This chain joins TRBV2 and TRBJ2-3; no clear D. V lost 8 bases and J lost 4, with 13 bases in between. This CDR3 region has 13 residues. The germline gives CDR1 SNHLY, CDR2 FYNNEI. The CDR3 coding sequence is TGTGCCAGCGTCAGGTCTCAGGCAGATACGCAGTATTTT. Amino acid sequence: CASVRSQADTQYF. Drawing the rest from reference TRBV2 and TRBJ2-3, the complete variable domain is EPEVTQTPSHQVTQMGQEVILRCVPISNHLYFYWYRQILGQKVEFLVSFYNNEISEKSEIFDDQFSVERPDGSNFTLKIRSTKLEDSAMYFCASVRSQADTQYFGPGTRLTVL.

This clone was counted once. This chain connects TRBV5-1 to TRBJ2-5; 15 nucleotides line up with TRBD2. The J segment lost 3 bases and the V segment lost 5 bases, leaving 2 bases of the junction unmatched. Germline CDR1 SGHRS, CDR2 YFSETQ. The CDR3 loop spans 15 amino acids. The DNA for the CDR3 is TGCGCCAGCAGGTGGACTAGCGGGGGGGAAGAGACCCAGTACTTC. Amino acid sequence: CASRWTSGGEETQYF. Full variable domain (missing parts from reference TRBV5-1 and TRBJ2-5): KAGVTQTPRYLIKTRGQQVTLSCSPISGHRSVSWYQQTPGQGLQFLFEYFSETQRNKGNFPGRFSGRQFSNSRSEMNVSTLELGDSALYLCASRWTSGGEETQYFGPGTRLLVL.

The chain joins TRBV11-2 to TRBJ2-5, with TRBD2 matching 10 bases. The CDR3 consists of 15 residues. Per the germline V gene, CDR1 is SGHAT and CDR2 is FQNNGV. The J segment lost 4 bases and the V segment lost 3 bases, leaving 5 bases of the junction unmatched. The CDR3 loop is CASSFLAGAAETQYF. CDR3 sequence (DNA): TGTGCCAGCAGCTTCCTAGCGGGAGCGGCAGAGACCCAGTACTTC.

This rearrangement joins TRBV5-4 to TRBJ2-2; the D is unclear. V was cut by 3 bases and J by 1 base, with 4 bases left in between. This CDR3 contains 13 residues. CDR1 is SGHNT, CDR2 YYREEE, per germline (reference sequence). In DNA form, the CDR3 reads TGTGCCAGCAGCTCGGGGAACACCGGGGAGCTGTTTTTT. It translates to CASSSGNTGELFF.

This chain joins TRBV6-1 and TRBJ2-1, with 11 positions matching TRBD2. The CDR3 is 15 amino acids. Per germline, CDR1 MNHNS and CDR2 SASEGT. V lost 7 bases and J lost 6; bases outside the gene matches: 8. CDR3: CASTKLAGESNEQFF. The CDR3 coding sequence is TGTGCCAGCACCAAACTAGCGGGAGAGTCCAATGAGCAGTTCTTC.

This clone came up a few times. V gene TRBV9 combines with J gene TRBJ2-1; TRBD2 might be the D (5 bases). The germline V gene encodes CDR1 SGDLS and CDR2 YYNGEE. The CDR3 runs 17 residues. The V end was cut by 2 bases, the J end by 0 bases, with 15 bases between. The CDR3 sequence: CASSVAGPPSSYNEQFF. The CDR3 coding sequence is TGTGCCAGCAGCGTTGCGGGCCCACCGAGCTCCTACAATGAGCAGTTCTTC.

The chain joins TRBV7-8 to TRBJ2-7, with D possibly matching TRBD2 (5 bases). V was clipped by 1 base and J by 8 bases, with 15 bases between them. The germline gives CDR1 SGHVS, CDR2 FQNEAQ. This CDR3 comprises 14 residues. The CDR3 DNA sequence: TGTGCCAGCAGCTTAGGGACTGCTTCAGACCAGCAGTACTTC. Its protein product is CASSLGTASDQQYF. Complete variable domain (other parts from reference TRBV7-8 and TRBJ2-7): GAGVSQSPRYKVAKRGQDVALRCDPISGHVSLFWYQQALGQGPEFLTYFQNEAQLDKSGLPSDRFFAERPEGSVSTLKIQRTQQEDSAVYLCASSLGTASDQQYFGPGTRLTVT.

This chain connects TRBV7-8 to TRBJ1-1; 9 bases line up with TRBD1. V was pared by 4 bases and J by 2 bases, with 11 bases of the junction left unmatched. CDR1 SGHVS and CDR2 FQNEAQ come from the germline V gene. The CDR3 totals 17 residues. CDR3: CASSSMGQGIINTEAFF. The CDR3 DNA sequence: TGTGCCAGCAGCTCCATGGGACAGGGCATTATTAACACTGAAGCTTTCTTT.